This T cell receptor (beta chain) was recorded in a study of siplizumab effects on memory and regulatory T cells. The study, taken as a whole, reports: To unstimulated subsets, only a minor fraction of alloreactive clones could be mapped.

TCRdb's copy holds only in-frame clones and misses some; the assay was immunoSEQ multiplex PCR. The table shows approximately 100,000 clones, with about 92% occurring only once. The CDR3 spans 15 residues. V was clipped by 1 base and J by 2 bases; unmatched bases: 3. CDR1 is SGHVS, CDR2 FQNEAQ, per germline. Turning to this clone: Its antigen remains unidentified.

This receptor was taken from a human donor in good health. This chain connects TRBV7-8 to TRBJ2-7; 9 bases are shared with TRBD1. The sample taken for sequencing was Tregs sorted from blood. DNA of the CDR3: TGTGCCAGCAGCTTAGTTGGGACAGGGACCTACGAGCAGTACTTC. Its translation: CASSLVGTGTYEQYF.